What follows describes a single T cell receptor (beta chain). Antigen: not known. The sample holds other DNA sequences that translate to the same CDR3. This sample is part of a study of cytomegalovirus exposure and HLA in healthy donors. Overall study context: An earlier analysis found fewer than 120 million unique TCR beta sequences from about 190 million T cells. Notes on the study in general: The authors listed 150 to 200 TCR beta chains as cytomegalovirus-associated. Later analysis identified a missense DCLRE1C variant that was linked to TCR beta V- and J-gene trimming. Owing to their indistinguishability, certain V segments, notably TRBV6-2 and TRBV6-3, were excluded.

Germline loops: CDR1 MNHEY, CDR2 SMNVEV (reference sequence). The CDR3 runs to 13 residues. V lost 0 bases to trimming and J lost 4 bases, with 7 bases between them. The PCR employed 60 Vbeta primers together with 13 Jbeta primers. TCRdb's table, derived via immunoSEQ multiplex PCR, lists solely in-frame clones and lacks some. The sample consists of roughly 130,000 clones, 65% to 85% of them appearing once. Material for sequencing was PBMCs. The TCR comes from a boy between 10 and 17 years old in good health and CMV-seronegative. The gene calls are TRBV27 and TRBJ2-7, with D possibly TRBD2 on 6 matching bases. The CDR3 nucleotides read TGTGCCAGCAGTTTATCGGCGGGGTACGAGCAGTACTTC. Translated, it gives CASSLSAGYEQYF.